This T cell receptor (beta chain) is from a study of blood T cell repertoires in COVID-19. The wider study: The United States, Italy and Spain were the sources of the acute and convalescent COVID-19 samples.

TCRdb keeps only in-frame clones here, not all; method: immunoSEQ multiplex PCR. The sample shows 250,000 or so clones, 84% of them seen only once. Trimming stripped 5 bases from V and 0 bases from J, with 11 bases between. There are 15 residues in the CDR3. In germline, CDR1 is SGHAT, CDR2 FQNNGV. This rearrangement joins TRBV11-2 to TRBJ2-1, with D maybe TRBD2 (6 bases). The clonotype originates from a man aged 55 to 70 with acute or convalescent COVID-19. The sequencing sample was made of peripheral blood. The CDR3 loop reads CASSRWGDSYNEQFF. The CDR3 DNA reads TGTGCCAGCAGCAGATGGGGGGACTCCTACAATGAGCAGTTCTTC.